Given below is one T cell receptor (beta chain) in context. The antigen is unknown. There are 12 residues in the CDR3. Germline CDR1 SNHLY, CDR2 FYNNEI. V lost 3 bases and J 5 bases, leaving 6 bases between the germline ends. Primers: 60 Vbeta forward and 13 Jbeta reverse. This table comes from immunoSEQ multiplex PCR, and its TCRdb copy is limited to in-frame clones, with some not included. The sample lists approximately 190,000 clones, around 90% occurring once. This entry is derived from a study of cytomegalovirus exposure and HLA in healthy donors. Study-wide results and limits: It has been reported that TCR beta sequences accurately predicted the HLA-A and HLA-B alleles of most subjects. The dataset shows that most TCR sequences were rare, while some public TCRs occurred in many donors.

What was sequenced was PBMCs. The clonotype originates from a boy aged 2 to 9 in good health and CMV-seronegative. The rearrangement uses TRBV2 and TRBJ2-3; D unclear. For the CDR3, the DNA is TGTGCCAGCAGTGAGACGGGAGATACGCAGTATTTT. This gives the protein CASSETGDTQYF.